Sequencing of this T cell receptor (beta chain) was carried out in a study of shared clonotypes between healthy human individuals. Germline CDR1 and CDR2: SGHNT and YYREEE (reference sequence). The V gene end was trimmed by 4 bases and the J gene end by 4 bases; junction bases not matched to a gene: 11. The CDR3 is made up of 16 amino acids. Profiling relied on immunoSEQ multiplex PCR, and the TCRdb table lists in-frame clones only, not all of them. Of more than 2 million clones listed, approximately 95% are singletons. This receptor was taken from a man aged 18 to 30 in good health. Sequenced material: naive CD4+ T cells sorted from blood. Regarding subset: CD45RA+ positively selected. This rearrangement joins TRBV5-4 to TRBJ2-1; TRBD2 agrees at 7 bases. The CDR3 here is CASSRSERGKYNEQFF. The CDR3 nucleotides are TGTGCCAGCAGCCGGAGTGAGCGGGGCAAGTACAATGAGCAGTTCTTC.